This passage covers 24 T cell receptor beta chains from one sample sequenced in a study of PD-1 blockade in classical Hodgkin lymphoma. No patient escaped relapse after autologous stem cell transplantation, and brentuximab vedotin exposure varied. Some clones are missing from TCRdb's copy, which holds only in-frame ones; the method was immunoSEQ multiplex PCR. The sample consists of roughly 56,000 clones, around 89% of them appearing once. The material was peripheral blood mononuclear cells (PBMCs), obtained before the second cycle of nivolumab. The receptors stem from a human donor with classical Hodgkin lymphoma.

V gene TRBV10-1 combines with J gene TRBJ2-1; the D gene is possibly TRBD2 (5 bases). The V gene lost 8 bases and the J gene lost 5 bases, with 10 bases spanning the gap. This CDR3 comprises 12 residues. Germline V lookup: CDR1 WNHNN, CDR2 SYGVQD (reference sequence). CDR3 DNA: TGCGCCAGCGGCCAACTAGACAATGAGCAGTTCTTC. Translation gives CASGQLDNEQFF.

The rearrangement joins TRBV5-1 to TRBJ2-1; TRBD1 matches at 8 bases. The CDR3 totals 16 residues. Germline V gives CDR1 SGHRS, CDR2 YFSETQ. V shed 4 bases and J 3 bases; nucleotides not matched to a gene: 9. The CDR3 DNA sequence: TGCGCCAGCAGCAGTAGGAAGGACAGGGTCTACAATGAGCAGTTCTTC. Translating it yields CASSSRKDRVYNEQFF.

The chain has TRBV29-1 and TRBJ2-4, with D perhaps matching TRBD1 (5 bases). This CDR3 is built from 12 residues. Germline CDR1 and CDR2: SQVTM and ANQGSEA. V lost 7 bases and J 6 bases, leaving 13 bases between the germline ends. CDR3 loop: CSAVLTANIQYF. The DNA for the CDR3 is TGCAGCGCTGTTCTGACAGCAAACATTCAGTACTTC.

This clone showed up just a few times. The chain is built from TRBV6-5 and TRBJ1-6, with 8 nucleotides matching TRBD1. The CDR3 consists of 15 residues. The germline V gene encodes CDR1 MNHEY and CDR2 SVGAGI. With V trimmed by 6 bases and J by 7 bases, 8 bases remained unmatched. This chain's CDR3 is CASRRQGLRNSPLHF. As DNA, the CDR3 is TGTGCCAGCAGGCGACAGGGGCTGCGGAATTCACCCCTCCACTTT.

The V gene is TRBV5-1, the J gene TRBJ1-1; D remains ambiguous. CDR1 and CDR2 from the germline V gene are SGHRS and YFSETQ. V was shortened by 10 bases and J by 4 bases, with 17 bases between the two germline ends. CDR3 length equals 13 residues. CDR3 coding DNA: TGCGCCGGAAGGGTTCAAGTGGGCACTGAAGCTTTCTTT. It translates to CAGRVQVGTEAFF.

The J gene is TRBJ2-3, the V gene TRBV7-9, with 15 nucleotides matching TRBD2. J gave up 3 bases and V 3 bases, and 7 bases lay outside the gene matches. This CDR3 contains 18 residues. The germline V gene encodes CDR1 SEHNR and CDR2 FQNEAQ (reference sequence). The CDR3 sequence is CASSFFGLAGGRTDTQYF. For the CDR3, the DNA is TGTGCCAGCAGCTTCTTCGGACTAGCGGGGGGGCGGACAGATACGCAGTATTTT. The entire variable domain, with the rest obtained from reference TRBV7-9 and TRBJ2-3, is as follows: DTGVSQNPRHKITKRGQNVTFRCDPISEHNRLYWYRQTLGQGPEFLTYFQNEAQLEKSRLLSDRFSAERPKGSFSTLEIQRTEQGDSAMYLCASSFFGLAGGRTDTQYFGPGTRLTVL.

This clone occurred a few times. The V and J genes are TRBV5-1 and TRBJ1-5; perhaps TRBD1 as D (6 bases). CDR1 and CDR2 (germline): SGHRS, YFSETQ. Trimming took off 0 bases at V and 0 bases at J, with 16 bases between the two ends. The CDR3 has 18 amino acids. CDR3 loop: CASSLGSGAGYSNQPQHF. CDR3 coding DNA: TGCGCCAGCAGCTTGGGCTCGGGGGCCGGATATAGCAATCAGCCCCAGCATTTT.

J is TRBJ2-3 and V is TRBV18; the D is unclear. The germline V and J ends were trimmed by 2 bases and 0 bases, with 6 bases remaining between them. This CDR3 spans 14 amino acids. Germline V gives CDR1 KGHSH, CDR2 LQKENI. CDR3 nucleotides: TGTGCCAGCTCACCAATCCAGAGCACAGATACGCAGTATTTT. Amino acid sequence: CASSPIQSTDTQYF. Filled out from reference TRBV18 and TRBJ2-3, the complete variable domain reads NAGVMQNPRHLVRRRGQEARLRCSPMKGHSHVYWYRQLPEEGLKFMVYLQKENIIDESGMPKERFSAEFPKEGPSILRIQQVVRGDSAAYFCASSPIQSTDTQYFGPGTRLTVL.

The rearrangement links TRBV5-5 to TRBJ2-5; D tentatively reads TRBD1 or TRBD2 (6 bases each). This CDR3 has 17 residues. The ends were cut back, 2 bases at V and 5 bases at J, with 22 bases in the middle. Germline V gives CDR1 SGHKS, CDR2 YYEKEE (reference sequence). The CDR3 is CASSLTPGPGGGETQYF. Written as DNA, the CDR3 is TGTGCCAGCAGCTTAACCCCGGGGCCCGGAGGGGGGGAGACCCAGTACTTC.

This chain uses TRBV11-3 with TRBJ2-2, with D unclear. V was shortened by 3 bases and J by 0 bases, with 5 bases between the two germline ends. Germline V gives CDR1 SGHNT, CDR2 YENEEA. This CDR3 is 14 amino acids long. The CDR3, as DNA: TGTGCCAGCAGCTTTACACCGAACACCGGGGAGCTGTTTTTT. Protein: CASSFTPNTGELFF.

The chain has TRBV5-1 and TRBJ2-3; D is tentatively TRBD1 or TRBD2 (6 bases each). V was clipped by 5 bases and J by 1 base, with 14 bases between them. Germline lookup yields CDR1 SGHRS and CDR2 YFSETQ. This CDR3 comprises 15 residues. Here the CDR3 reads CASSIGGPGTDTQYF. CDR3 DNA: TGCGCCAGCAGTATCGGGGGCCCTGGCACAGATACGCAGTATTTT.

The chain is built from TRBV5-6 and TRBJ2-7; 7 nucleotides agree with TRBD1. Trimming removed 4 bases from V and 2 bases from J; junction bases left unmatched: 6. This CDR3 contains 14 residues. Germline assignment: CDR1 SGHDT and CDR2 YYEEEE. The CDR3 region is CASSMDRRTYEQYF. The CDR3 DNA sequence: TGTGCCAGCAGCATGGACAGGCGAACCTACGAGCAGTACTTC.

The chain has TRBV5-6 and TRBJ1-2; D call uncertain. Germline V CDR1 and CDR2: SGHDT, YYEEEE. CDR3 length: 14 amino acids. Between the trimmed V and J ends, which lost 3 bases and 6 bases, there was a span of 15 bases. In DNA form, the CDR3 reads TGTGCCAGCAGCTCTGAACGCGGTCTGAATGGCTACACCTTC. This encodes CASSSERGLNGYTF.

The J gene is TRBJ1-1, the V gene TRBV5-1; tentative D call: TRBD1 (6 bases). Germline V gene sequence: CDR1 SGHRS, CDR2 YFSETQ. The CDR3 length is 15 residues. V was shortened by 4 bases and J by 1 base, with 14 bases between the two germline ends. Here the CDR3 reads CASSPGAGQNTEAFF. The DNA of the CDR3 is TGCGCCAGCAGCCCCGGTGCGGGACAGAACACTGAAGCTTTCTTT.

This sequence joins TRBV15 and TRBJ1-2; no clear D gene. Trimming stripped 0 bases from V and 0 bases from J, with 17 bases between. Germline assignment: CDR1 LNHNV and CDR2 YYDKDF (reference sequence). The CDR3 length is 18 residues. The CDR3 reads CATSRDGGVSLANYGYTF. The DNA of the CDR3 is TGTGCCACCAGCAGAGATGGTGGGGTGTCCCTTGCTAACTATGGCTACACCTTC.

The chain couples TRBV7-9 to TRBJ1-1; 8 bases map to TRBD1. CDR3 length: 16 residues. V shed 5 bases, J shed 1 base, and the junction held 9 bases outside the gene matches. Looked up from germline, CDR1 is SEHNR and CDR2 is FQNEAQ (reference sequence). CDR3 loop: CASSLGGTGANTEAFF. The CDR3 DNA reads TGTGCCAGCAGCCTCGGTGGGACAGGAGCGAACACTGAAGCTTTCTTT. Drawing the rest from reference TRBV7-9 and TRBJ1-1, the complete variable domain is DTGVSQNPRHKITKRGQNVTFRCDPISEHNRLYWYRQTLGQGPEFLTYFQNEAQLEKSRLLSDRFSAERPKGSFSTLEIQRTEQGDSAMYLCASSLGGTGANTEAFFGQGTRLTVV.

The rearrangement joins TRBV6-1 to TRBJ2-5; no clear D. Trimming left V 4 bases short and J 1 base short, with 1 base between. This CDR3 comprises 11 residues. The germline V gene encodes CDR1 MNHNS and CDR2 SASEGT. This CDR3 reads CASSGQETQYF. The CDR3 DNA sequence: TGTGCCAGCAGTGGCCAAGAGACCCAGTACTTC.

Comment on this clone: The same CDR3 is also encoded by other DNA sequences in this sample. V is TRBV5-1 and J is TRBJ1-2, with 7 bases fitting TRBD1. V was clipped by 4 bases and J by 2 bases; unmatched bases: 5. Looked up from germline, CDR1 is SGHRS and CDR2 is YFSETQ. The CDR3 extends over 14 amino acids. CDR3 sequence (DNA): TGCGCCAGCAGCCAGGGACAGCCAAACTATGGCTACACCTTC. It encodes CASSQGQPNYGYTF.

The sample holds a few counts of this clone. At one of its ends the junction is not consistent with the germline gene, which may arise from a read error. The chain carries TRBV9 and TRBJ1-1, with unresolved D. The CDR3 sequence is 13 residues long. The germline gives CDR1 SGDLS, CDR2 YYNGEE. The CDR3 bases are TGTGCCAGCAGCTTCCAAGTGAAAACTGAAGCTTTCTTT. Translating gives CASSFQVKTEAFF. The full variable domain, completed using reference TRBV9 and TRBJ1-1, is DSGVTQTPKHLITATGQRVTLRCSPRSGDLSVYWYQQSLDQGLQFLIQYYNGEERAKGNILERFSAQQFPDLHSELNLSSLELGDSALYFCASSFQVKTEAFFGQGTRLTVV.

This chain links TRBV6-6 with TRBJ2-3, with TRBD1 matching over 7 bases. Germline values: CDR1 MNHNY, CDR2 SVGAGI (reference sequence). V lost 6 bases and J lost 1; bases outside the gene matches: 10. CDR3 length equals 16 residues. For the CDR3, the DNA is TGTGCCAGCAGGACCCTCCGACAGGGAGGCACAGATACGCAGTATTTT. This sequence encodes CASRTLRQGGTDTQYF.

The rearrangement links TRBV6-5 to TRBJ2-3; D is undetermined. Germline CDR1 reads MNHEY; CDR2 reads SVGAGI. CDR3 size: 12 residues. Trimming pared 5 bases from V and 5 bases from J, leaving 8 bases between. The CDR3 region is CASSQAQDTQYF. CDR3 DNA sequence: TGTGCCAGCAGTCAAGCACAAGATACGCAGTATTTT.

The CDR3: CASSPGQGYSDTQYF. The CDR3 DNA follows: TGTGCCAGTAGCCCGGGACAGGGGTATTCAGATACGCAGTATTTT. J is TRBJ2-3 and V is TRBV19; 10 nucleotides match TRBD1. Germline values: CDR1 LNHDA, CDR2 SQIVND (reference sequence). V lost 6 bases to trimming and J lost 4 bases; unmatched junction nucleotides: 7. This CDR3 has 15 residues.

The genes are TRBV7-8 and TRBJ1-1; D ambiguous. The length of the CDR3 is 13 residues. With 2 bases removed from V and 1 base from J, the gap between germline ends came to 5 bases. Germline-derived CDR1 and CDR2 are SGHVS and FQNEAQ. CDR3 loop: CASSLTKNTEAFF. The CDR3 region has the DNA TGTGCCAGCAGCTTAACAAAGAACACTGAAGCTTTCTTT.

The chain has TRBV27 and TRBJ1-1; D not certain. Germline loops: CDR1 MNHEY, CDR2 SMNVEV (reference sequence). There are 14 residues in the CDR3. Trimming stripped 1 base from V and 3 bases from J, with 9 bases between. In DNA, the CDR3 is TGTGCCAGCAGTTTATTTGCGGTTTACACTGAAGCTTTCTTT. Translated, it gives CASSLFAVYTEAFF.